The entry below describes one TCR beta chain. Here immunoSEQ multiplex PCR was the method, and the copy in TCRdb shows in-frame clones only, minus some. The table lists under 450,000 clones, about four fifths of them singletons. These data come from a study of blood T cell repertoires in COVID-19. On the study more broadly: Sources were T cells, B-cell-depleted T cells, or PBMCs; the material itself was cDNA or gDNA.

Everyone who took part was 18 to 89 years old, and they came from some 23 US areas. Participants had their cohort set by participant-reported clinical history. The junction had 11 bases not matched to a gene; V was cut back by 6 bases and J by 2 bases. CDR3 size: 16 residues. Germline CDR1 SGHRS, CDR2 YFSETQ. The chain employs TRBV5-1 and TRBJ2-3; 8 bases map to TRBD2. The clonotype originates from a woman aged 50 to 65 who had recovered from COVID-19. The specimen was PBMCs or T cells enriched from blood (not recorded which). The CDR3 here is CASKPALADPTDTQYF. The DNA of the CDR3 is TGCGCCAGCAAACCCGCACTAGCGGACCCCACAGATACGCAGTATTTT.